This entry lists 23 T cell receptor beta chains sequenced from one sample in a study of blood T cells in healthy people across ages. PCR was performed a second time for roughly 7 to 11 cycles using a sample-barcoded 5' primer and a J-beta primer mix. TCRdb passed the 5' RACE reads through MiXCR, listing each CDR3 protein once. The sample records 450,000 to 600,000 distinct CDR3 sequences, 27% being singletons. The data also belong to a second study, concerning T cells of mothers and their children.

The specimen was blood. Every receptor here comes from a boy aged 2 to 10 in good health.

The chain carries TRBV20-1 and TRBJ2-3; no firm D call. Trimming stripped 6 bases from V and 4 bases from J, with 11 bases between. The CDR3 covers 12 residues. Germline V gene sequence: CDR1 DFQATT, CDR2 SNEGSKA (reference sequence). The chain's CDR3 is CSAGQFSDTQYF. The CDR3 region has the DNA TGCAGTGCGGGCCAGTTTTCAGATACGCAGTATTTT.

The chain carries TRBV27 and TRBJ1-5; no firm D call. This CDR3 comprises 14 residues. Germline V gives CDR1 MNHEY, CDR2 SMNVEV (reference sequence). V was trimmed by 0 bases and J by 0 bases, leaving 3 bases between them. The CDR3 DNA reads TGTGCCAGCAGTTTATCTGCTAGCAATCAGCCCCAGCATTTT. Translating gives CASSLSASNQPQHF.

This chain uses TRBV20-1 with TRBJ2-1; no clear D. The CDR3 extends over 13 amino acids. Trimming shortened V by 3 bases and J by 2 bases, and 8 bases separated the two germline ends. Germline values: CDR1 DFQATT, CDR2 SNEGSKA (reference sequence). The CDR3 protein is CSARVWPYNEQFF. CDR3 nucleotide sequence: TGCAGTGCTAGGGTTTGGCCCTACAATGAGCAGTTCTTC.

This clonotype was seen more than once but under ten times. The chain couples TRBV12-3 or TRBV12-4 to TRBJ2-2, with TRBD1 as a possible D gene (5 bases). Between the trimmed V and J ends, which lost 1 base and 0 bases, there was a span of 21 bases. The CDR3 extends over 20 amino acids. CDR3 sequence: CASSLDRQPLSMANTGELFF. The DNA for the CDR3 is TGTGCCAGCAGTTTAGACAGACAGCCCCTGAGTATGGCGAACACCGGGGAGCTGTTTTTT.

The chain combines TRBV6-5 with TRBJ1-2; 9 nucleotides align to TRBD1. Germline CDR1 is MNHEY and CDR2 is SVGAGI. CDR3 size: 17 residues. V shed 2 bases and J 5 bases; nucleotides not matched to a gene: 12. CDR3 bases: TGTGCCAGCAGTTACACCCCCACGGGGACAGGGCAATATGGCTACACCTTC. It specifies CASSYTPTGTGQYGYTF.

This clonotype came up a few times. This rearrangement joins TRBV7-9 to TRBJ2-7; tentative D call: TRBD1 (5 bases). Trimming removed 5 bases at V and 2 bases at J, with 13 bases between. Germline loops: CDR1 SEHNR, CDR2 FQNEAQ (reference sequence). The CDR3 totals 14 residues. CDR3 loop: CASSPGAGPYEQYF. The CDR3 nucleotides are TGTGCCAGCAGCCCTGGGGCAGGGCCCTACGAGCAGTACTTC.

Only a few counts were recorded for this clonotype. The chain uses TRBV29-1 and TRBJ2-1; no firm D call. CDR3 length equals 12 residues. Germline loops: CDR1 SQVTM, CDR2 ANQGSEA. Between the trimmed V and J ends, which lost 4 bases and 3 bases, there was a span of 7 bases. The CDR3 spells CSVAQIYNEQFF. The CDR3 coding sequence is TGCAGCGTTGCACAGATCTACAATGAGCAGTTCTTC.

V and J are TRBV15 and TRBJ1-1; no clear D. The germline CDR1 and CDR2 sequences are LNHNV and YYDKDF (reference sequence). V lost 3 bases and J lost 7, with 6 bases in between. The CDR3 length is 11 residues. The CDR3 DNA sequence: TGTGCCACCAGCAGTCTTGATGAAGCTTTCTTT. This sequence encodes CATSSLDEAFF.

The gene calls are TRBV7-3 and TRBJ1-4; possibly TRBD1 for D (6 bases). Looked up from germline, CDR1 is SGHTA and CDR2 is FQGTGA. CDR3 length equals 16 residues. The V gene lost 2 bases and the J gene lost 5 bases, with 15 bases spanning the gap. The CDR3 coding sequence is TGTGCCAGCAGCTTAGGGGGGGGCGGGATCAATGAAAAACTGTTTTTT. This gives the protein CASSLGGGGINEKLFF.

DNA for the CDR3: TGTGCCACCAGCTTCTTCCCTTACACCGGGGAGCTGTTTTTT. Translated: CATSFFPYTGELFF. This chain joins TRBV15 and TRBJ2-2; D gene unclear. The CDR3 contains 14 residues. CDR1 LNHNV and CDR2 YYDKDF come from the germline V gene (reference sequence). V lost 5 bases and J 3 bases, leaving 10 bases between the germline ends.

The V call is TRBV7-2, the J call TRBJ1-2, with 7 bases matching TRBD1. Germline V lookup: CDR1 SGHTA, CDR2 FQGNSA. V was pared by 4 bases and J by 0 bases, with 8 bases of the junction left unmatched. CDR3 size: 16 residues. The CDR3, as DNA: TGTGCCAGCAGCTCTACTTACAGGGGAACTAACTATGGCTACACCTTC. The encoded protein is CASSSTYRGTNYGYTF.

This chain uses TRBV12-3 or TRBV12-4 with TRBJ1-1; no reliable D call. The CDR3 runs 12 residues. Trimming removed 6 bases from V and 7 bases from J, with 12 bases in between. The CDR3 DNA follows: TGTGCCAGCAGGAGTGGAGGAAGTGAAGCTTTCTTT. It codes for CASRSGGSEAFF.

In this sample, this clonotype turned up once. This chain connects TRBV12-3 or TRBV12-4 to TRBJ2-7, with 9 bases fitting TRBD1. The V gene end was trimmed by 6 bases and the J gene end by 2 bases; junction bases not matched to a gene: 8. This CDR3 contains 15 residues. CDR3 protein: CASRERTGVPYEQYF. The DNA of the CDR3 is TGTGCCAGCAGAGAACGGACAGGGGTTCCCTACGAGCAGTACTTC.

CDR3: CASRQGSTEAFF. In DNA, the CDR3 is TGTGCCAGTAGACAGGGGAGTACTGAAGCTTTCTTT. This chain connects TRBV19 to TRBJ1-1; the match to TRBD1 covers 7 bases. Germline-derived CDR1 and CDR2 are LNHDA and SQIVND (reference sequence). The CDR3 contains 12 residues. With V trimmed by 6 bases and J by 5 bases, 3 bases remained unmatched.

The V call is TRBV6-5, the J call TRBJ2-1, with D maybe TRBD2 (6 bases). From germline, CDR1 is MNHEY and CDR2 SVGAGI. Deletions cut 6 bases from V and 5 bases from J, with 17 bases between. The CDR3 spans 15 residues. The DNA of the CDR3 is TGTGCCAGCAGCACTTATAGGGAGGCGAACAATGAGCAGTTCTTC. Translation gives CASSTYREANNEQFF.

The chain joins TRBV12-3 or TRBV12-4 to TRBJ2-5; 8 bases are a match to TRBD2. The CDR3 is 13 residues long. V lost 6 bases and J lost 5; bases outside the gene matches: 5. DNA for the CDR3: TGTGCCAGCAGGAGAAGCGGGGGCGAGACCCAGTACTTC. This translates into CASRRSGGETQYF.

This clonotype has just a few counts. V usage is TRBV9 and J usage is TRBJ2-7, with 11 bases identical to TRBD1. With 3 bases clipped from V and 2 bases from J, the junction kept 4 bases outside the gene matches. CDR3 size: 15 residues. The germline CDR1 and CDR2 sequences are SGDLS and YYNGEE. The CDR3 spells CASSAGQGATYEQYF. The CDR3 coding sequence is TGTGCCAGCAGCGCCGGACAGGGGGCAACCTACGAGCAGTACTTC.

This clonotype was seen at least ten times. The V and J genes are TRBV9 and TRBJ2-2; 8 bases match TRBD1. CDR1 SGDLS and CDR2 YYNGEE come from the germline V gene. The CDR3 runs 15 residues. V lost 0 bases and J lost 9; bases outside the gene matches: 7. The CDR3, as DNA: TGTGCCAGCAGCGTAGCGGGACAGGCCTTTCGGGAGCTGTTTTTT. Protein product: CASSVAGQAFRELFF.

The chain uses TRBV4-3 and TRBJ2-5, with TRBD1 matching 9 bases. J lost 4 bases, V lost 0 bases, and 3 bases had no gene match. CDR1 and CDR2 (germline): LGHNA, YSLEER. The CDR3 sequence is 15 residues long. The CDR3 here is CASSQDLGQGETQYF. The CDR3 region has the DNA TGCGCCAGCAGCCAAGATCTGGGACAGGGAGAGACCCAGTACTTC.

This rearrangement joins TRBV18 to TRBJ2-5, with D unclear. The CDR3 spans 14 residues. Trimming left V 4 bases short and J 4 bases short, with 13 bases between. CDR1 is KGHSH, CDR2 LQKENI, per germline. CDR3 sequence (DNA): TGTGCCAGCTCACTAACGGCCCAGGCAGAGACCCAGTACTTC. Translation gives CASSLTAQAETQYF.

This clonotype was detected a few times. The V gene is TRBV12-3 or TRBV12-4, the J gene TRBJ2-2; 10 bases fit TRBD1. The CDR3 totals 16 residues. The J segment lost 6 bases and the V segment lost 6 bases, leaving 10 bases of the junction unmatched. CDR3 residues: CASRSQGQGLAGELFF. For the CDR3, the DNA is TGTGCCAGCAGATCGCAGGGACAGGGGCTGGCCGGGGAGCTGTTTTTT.

This sequence joins TRBV7-2 and TRBJ1-2, with unresolved D. CDR1 SGHTA and CDR2 FQGNSA come from the germline V gene. V was clipped by 6 bases and J by 6 bases, with 11 bases between them. The CDR3 is 12 residues long. CDR3 sequence reads: CASRSVVDGYTF. The CDR3, as DNA: TGTGCCAGCAGATCGGTCGTGGATGGCTACACCTTC.

This clonotype has a handful of counts. One junction end does not reproduce the germline sequence, and a read error may be involved. This rearrangement joins TRBV7-8 to TRBJ2-5; 7 nucleotides match TRBD2. This CDR3 region has 15 residues. Germline CDR1 SGHVS, CDR2 FQNEAQ. CDR3 region: CATSSRSGGQETQYF. CDR3 sequence (DNA): TGTGCCACCAGCTCGCGTTCGGGGGGCCAAGAGACCCAGTACTTC. The variable domain in full, completed from reference TRBV7-8 and TRBJ2-5, reads GAGVSQSPRYKVAKRGQDVALRCDPISGHVSLFWYQQALGQGPEFLTYFQNEAQLDKSGLPSDRFFAERPEGSVSTLKIQRTQQEDSAVYLCATSSRSGGQETQYFGPGTRLLVL.